These T cell receptor beta chains were read from a single sample in a study of identical twins' blood T cells. MiXCR was run by TCRdb on the 5' RACE reads, yielding one entry per CDR3 protein. Seen here are a few hundred thousand distinct CDR3 sequences, about 28% observed once, and the top ten hold about 6.1%. Source material: PBMCs. The source is a woman aged 18-55 years in good health. Each CDR3 is given with its conserved first and last residue. Each record gives: D gene, J gene, clone size, V gene, CDR3 protein, CDR3 DNA. The D gene is left open where the match is weak. Clone size appears in some rows only: once, few, many, or a class for an expanded clone.

.,TRBJ1-1,many,TRBV6-1,CASTKGPEAFF,TGTGCCAGCACTAAGGGCCCTGAAGCTTTCTTT
.,TRBJ1-2,.,TRBV20-1,CGAREHSNYGYTF,TGCGGTGCTAGAGAACATTCTAACTATGGCTACACCTTC
.,TRBJ1-2,few,TRBV21-1,CASSKAENYGYTF,TGTGCCAGCAGCAAGGCGGAGAACTATGGCTACACCTTC
.,TRBJ2-3,.,TRBV5-1,CASSLGHRYADTQYF,TGCGCCAGCAGCTTGGGGCACAGATACGCGGATACGCAGTATTTT
TRBD2,TRBJ2-3,.,TRBV6-6,CASSRTSPTDTQYF,TGTGCCAGCAGCCGGACTAGCCCCACAGATACGCAGTATTTT
.,TRBJ1-3,few,TRBV6-2/TRBV6-3,CASGWESGNTIYF,TGTGCCAGCGGATGGGAATCTGGAAACACCATATATTTT
.,TRBJ1-2,.,TRBV29-1,CSVEEPERRGYTF,TGCAGCGTTGAAGAACCGGAAAGGAGAGGCTACACCTTC
TRBD2,TRBJ2-1,once,TRBV4-3,CASSRLSGNEQLF,TGCGCCAGCAGCCGCCTTAGCGGGAATGAGCAGCTCTTC
.,TRBJ1-1,few,TRBV7-9,CASQLGGGGEAFF,TGTGCCAGTCAGCTAGGAGGCGGGGGTGAAGCTTTCTTT
.,TRBJ2-1,.,TRBV27,CASSSSSEGDEQFF,TGTGCCAGCAGTTCCTCCTCTGAGGGGGATGAGCAGTTCTTC
TRBD2,TRBJ2-3,.,TRBV12-3/TRBV12-4,CASSLLGLEADTQYF,TGTGCCAGCAGTTTACTCGGACTAGAGGCAGATACGCAGTATTTT
.,TRBJ1-5,.,TRBV10-3,CAIIDSTSNQPQHF,TGTGCCATCATTGACAGTACGAGCAATCAGCCCCAGCATTTT
.,TRBJ2-3,few,TRBV9,CASSVSPDTQYF,TGTGCCAGCAGCGTCAGCCCAGATACGCAGTATTTT
.,TRBJ1-2,few,TRBV7-2,CASSYYRPTQGSPGYTF,TGTGCCAGCAGCTATTATCGACCGACTCAGGGATCTCCGGGCTACACCTTC
.,TRBJ2-5,.,TRBV6-2/TRBV6-3,CASSSYGETQYF,TGTGCCAGCAGTTCTTATGGGGAGACCCAGTACTTC
.,TRBJ1-4,few,TRBV19,CASREDATNEKLFF,TGTGCCAGTCGGGAAGATGCAACTAATGAAAAACTGTTTTTT
.,TRBJ1-5,many,TRBV29-1,CSVGGALNQPQHF,TGCAGCGTTGGTGGGGCGCTCAATCAGCCCCAGCATTTT
.,TRBJ1-2,.,TRBV11-2,CASSLAPQGTRYGYTF,TGTGCCAGCAGCTTAGCTCCCCAGGGGACCCGCTATGGCTACACCTTC
TRBD1,TRBJ2-3,.,TRBV6-2/TRBV6-3,CASRSPGTVTDTQYF,TGTGCCAGCAGGTCTCCCGGGACAGTTACAGATACGCAGTATTTT
.,TRBJ2-4,many,TRBV20-1,CSAHPAGKNIQYF,TGCAGTGCCCACCCCGCGGGAAAAAACATTCAGTACTTC
.,TRBJ1-2,few,TRBV20-1,CSVGGGYTF,TGCAGCGTAGGAGGTGGCTACACCTTC
TRBD1,TRBJ1-2,few,TRBV20-1,CSAPERTGGTYTF,TGCAGTGCCCCTGAGAGGACAGGGGGAACCTACACCTTC
.,TRBJ1-2,.,TRBV20-1,CSASPLYGYTF,TGCAGTGCTAGCCCTTTATATGGCTACACCTTC
.,TRBJ2-7,.,TRBV20-1,CSASRGGYEQYF,TGCAGTGCTAGTCGGGGAGGATACGAGCAGTACTTC
.,TRBJ2-1,.,TRBV7-9,CASSSGLVEQFF,TGTGCCAGCAGCTCCGGCTTGGTTGAGCAGTTCTTC
.,TRBJ2-5,few,TRBV7-9,CASSLLLNQETQYF,TGTGCCAGCAGCTTACTGCTAAACCAAGAGACCCAGTACTTC
.,TRBJ2-1,many,TRBV10-3,CAISETTYASEQFF,TGTGCCATCAGTGAGACGACCTACGCTTCTGAGCAGTTCTTC
.,TRBJ1-1,.,TRBV10-3,CAISERALGTEAFF,TGTGCCATCAGTGAGCGGGCCCTGGGGACTGAAGCTTTCTTT
.,TRBJ2-1,many,TRBV5-1,CASSLVGSYNEQFF,TGCGCCAGCAGCCTGGTGGGCTCCTACAATGAGCAGTTCTTC
.,TRBJ1-2,few,TRBV2,CASSRDGGRNGYTF,TGTGCCAGCAGTCGTGACGGGGGAAGGAATGGCTACACCTTC
TRBD2,TRBJ2-3,few,TRBV18,CASSPRTSGRSRADTQYF,TGTGCCAGCTCACCAAGGACTAGCGGGAGGTCTAGGGCAGATACGCAGTATTTT
.,TRBJ2-2,few,TRBV5-1,CASSLAQGNTGELFF,TGCGCCAGCAGCTTGGCACAGGGCAACACCGGGGAGCTGTTTTTT
.,TRBJ1-1,few,TRBV28,CASRQDPNTEAFF,TGTGCCAGTAGACAGGACCCGAACACTGAAGCTTTCTTT
.,TRBJ2-7,.,TRBV24-1,CATSLTGYEQYF,TGTGCCACCAGTCTGACAGGCTACGAGCAGTACTTC
TRBD1,TRBJ1-6,.,TRBV7-2,CASSITGGYSPLHF,TGTGCCAGCAGCATTACAGGGGGCTATTCACCCCTCCACTTT
.,TRBJ2-1,.,TRBV29-1,CSVVESGNEQFF,TGCAGCGTTGTAGAGAGTGGCAATGAGCAGTTCTTC
.,TRBJ1-2,few,TRBV9,CASSALHRWGYTF,TGTGCCAGCAGCGCCCTCCACAGGTGGGGCTACACCTTC
TRBD1,TRBJ2-3,.,TRBV9,CASSDGQGVANTDTQYF,TGTGCCAGCAGCGACGGACAGGGGGTGGCTAACACAGATACGCAGTATTTT
TRBD1,TRBJ1-1,once,TRBV12-3/TRBV12-4,CAGVTGQGLAEAFF,TGTGCCGGCGTGACCGGACAGGGTCTTGCTGAAGCTTTCTTT
.,TRBJ2-7,.,TRBV20-1,CSATGRDYEQYF,TGCAGTGCTACGGGACGGGACTACGAGCAGTACTTC
.,TRBJ2-1,.,TRBV10-2,CATLELGRDNEQFF,TGCGCCACCTTGGAATTGGGCAGGGATAATGAGCAGTTCTTC
.,TRBJ1-4,.,TRBV20-1,CSAGRAVNEKLFF,TGCAGTGCTGGGAGGGCAGTTAATGAAAAACTGTTTTTT
.,TRBJ2-1,few,TRBV6-5,CATRGRSSYNEQFF,TGTGCTACCCGAGGGCGGAGCTCCTACAATGAGCAGTTCTTC
.,TRBJ1-2,few,TRBV7-9,CASSRAAVDSDGYTF,TGTGCCAGCAGCCGCGCCGCGGTAGACTCAGATGGCTACACCTTC
.,TRBJ1-2,.,TRBV7-9,CASTLWGDQGYTF,TGTGCCAGCACCCTCTGGGGGGATCAAGGCTACACCTTC
.,TRBJ1-1,.,TRBV7-9,CASSDLGHTGSVKAFF,TGTGCCAGCAGCGACCTTGGACACACAGGGAGTGTTAAAGCTTTCTTT
.,TRBJ2-1,many,TRBV7-7,CASSMWGANEQFF,TGTGCTAGCAGTATGTGGGGGGCGAATGAGCAGTTCTTC
.,TRBJ1-2,.,TRBV12-3/TRBV12-4,CASRDSSLNYGYTF,TGTGCCAGCAGGGACAGTTCTCTTAACTATGGCTACACCTTC
TRBD2,TRBJ2-5,few,TRBV14,CASSQYSGMVQETQYF,TGTGCCAGCAGCCAATATAGCGGGATGGTTCAAGAGACCCAGTACTTC
.,TRBJ2-5,few,TRBV11-2,CASSYRRAVETQYF,TGTGCCAGCAGCTACCGGCGGGCGGTAGAGACCCAGTACTTC
.,TRBJ2-7,few,TRBV29-1,CSVDKGQREQYF,TGCAGCGTTGATAAGGGCCAACGCGAGCAGTACTTC
.,TRBJ1-3,few,TRBV3-1,CASSQRAAGNTIYF,TGTGCCAGCAGCCAAAGGGCAGCTGGAAACACCATATATTTT
TRBD1,TRBJ2-3,many,TRBV6-6,CASTIYPPTGADTQYF,TGTGCCAGCACCATCTACCCCCCGACAGGGGCAGATACGCAGTATTTT
.,TRBJ2-2,many,TRBV5-4,CASSYGTGELFF,TGTGCCAGCAGCTACGGTACCGGGGAGCTGTTTTTT